This paragraph covers one T cell receptor (beta chain) sequence. Clones were sequenced by immunoSEQ multiplex PCR, and TCRdb holds only the in-frame ones, with some missing. The sample includes about 470,000 clones, 70% to 80% of them seen just once. This entry belongs to a study of shared clonotypes between healthy human individuals. The CDR3 loop spans 16 amino acids. The germline V gene encodes CDR1 SGHTA and CDR2 FQGNSA. V gave up 0 bases and J gave up 5 bases; unmatched junction bases: 9. The sample consisted of PBMCs. This sequence was found in a woman aged 40 to 55 in good health. Some clones in this sample may be carry-over from other donors' samples. The genes are TRBV7-2 and TRBJ2-5, with 7 nucleotides matching TRBD2. In DNA form, the CDR3 reads TGTGCCAGCAGCTTAGCGTGGGCGGGAGTGGGTGAGACCCAGTACTTC. This encodes CASSLAWAGVGETQYF. The variable domain in full, with the rest retrieved from reference TRBV7-2 and TRBJ2-5, is GAGVSQSPSNKVTEKGKDVELRCDPISGHTALYWYRQSLGQGLEFLIYFQGNSAPDKSGLPSDRFSAERTGGSVSTLTIQRTQQEDSAVYLCASSLAWAGVGETQYFGPGTRLLVL.